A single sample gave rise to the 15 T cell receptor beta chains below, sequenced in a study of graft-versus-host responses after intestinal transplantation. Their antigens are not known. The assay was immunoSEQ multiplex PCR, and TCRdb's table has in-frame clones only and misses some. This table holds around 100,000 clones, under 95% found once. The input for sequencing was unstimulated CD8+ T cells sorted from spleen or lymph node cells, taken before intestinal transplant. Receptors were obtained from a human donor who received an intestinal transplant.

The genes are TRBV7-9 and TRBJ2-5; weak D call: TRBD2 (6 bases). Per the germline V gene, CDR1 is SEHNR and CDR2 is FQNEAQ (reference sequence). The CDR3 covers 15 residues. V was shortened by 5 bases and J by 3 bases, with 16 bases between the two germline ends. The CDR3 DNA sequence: TGTGCCAGCAGCGCAACCGGGACTGAAGAAGAGACCCAGTACTTC. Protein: CASSATGTEEETQYF.

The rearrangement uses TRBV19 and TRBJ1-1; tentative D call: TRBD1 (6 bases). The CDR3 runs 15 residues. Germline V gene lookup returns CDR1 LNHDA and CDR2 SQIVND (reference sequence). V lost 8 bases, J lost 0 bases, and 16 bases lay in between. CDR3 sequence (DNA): TGTGCCAGTGGGGGCCAGGGAGGACTGAACACTGAAGCTTTCTTT. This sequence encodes CASGGQGGLNTEAFF.

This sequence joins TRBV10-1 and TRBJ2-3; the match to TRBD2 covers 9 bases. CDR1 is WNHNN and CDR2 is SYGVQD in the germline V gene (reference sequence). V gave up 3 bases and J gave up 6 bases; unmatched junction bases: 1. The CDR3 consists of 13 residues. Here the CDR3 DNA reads TGCGCCAGCAGTGACGGGACTAGCGATACGCAGTATTTT. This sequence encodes CASSDGTSDTQYF.

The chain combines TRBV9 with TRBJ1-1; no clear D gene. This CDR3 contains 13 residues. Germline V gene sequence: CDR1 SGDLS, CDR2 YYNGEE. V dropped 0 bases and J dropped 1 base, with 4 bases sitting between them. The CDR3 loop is CASSVGENTEAFF. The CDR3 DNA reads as TGTGCCAGCAGCGTAGGGGAGAACACTGAAGCTTTCTTT.

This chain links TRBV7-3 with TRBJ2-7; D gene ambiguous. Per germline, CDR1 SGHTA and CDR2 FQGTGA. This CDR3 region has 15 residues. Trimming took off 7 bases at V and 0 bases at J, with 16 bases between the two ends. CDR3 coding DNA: TGTGCCAGCACCGCGGTGTATAATAGCTCCTACGAGCAGTACTTC. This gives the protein CASTAVYNSSYEQYF.

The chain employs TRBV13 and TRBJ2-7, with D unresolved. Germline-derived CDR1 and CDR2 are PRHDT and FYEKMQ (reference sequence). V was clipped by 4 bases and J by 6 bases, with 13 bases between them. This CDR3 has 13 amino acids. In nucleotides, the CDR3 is TGTGCCAGCAGCTCCTCCCCTGGTCGCGAGCAGTACTTC. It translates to CASSSSPGREQYF.

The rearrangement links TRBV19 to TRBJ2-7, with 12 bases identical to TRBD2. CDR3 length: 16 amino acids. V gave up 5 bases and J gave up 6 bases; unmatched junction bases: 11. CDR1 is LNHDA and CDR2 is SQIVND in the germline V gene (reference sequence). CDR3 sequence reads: CASSSPGTSGWGEQYF. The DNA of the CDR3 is TGTGCCAGTAGTTCCCCCGGGACTAGCGGGTGGGGCGAGCAGTACTTC.

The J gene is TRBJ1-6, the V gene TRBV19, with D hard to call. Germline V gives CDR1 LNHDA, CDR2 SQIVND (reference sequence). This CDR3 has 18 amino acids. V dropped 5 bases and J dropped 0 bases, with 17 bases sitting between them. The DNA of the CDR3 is TGTGCCAGTAGTCTGGCGACCGTTACTCACTCCTATAATTCACCCCTCCACTTT. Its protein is CASSLATVTHSYNSPLHF. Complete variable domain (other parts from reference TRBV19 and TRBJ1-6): DGGITQSPKYLFRKEGQNVTLSCEQNLNHDAMYWYRQDPGQGLRLIYYSQIVNDFQKGDIAEGYSVSREKKESFPLTVTSAQKNPTAFYLCASSLATVTHSYNSPLHFGNGTRLTVT.

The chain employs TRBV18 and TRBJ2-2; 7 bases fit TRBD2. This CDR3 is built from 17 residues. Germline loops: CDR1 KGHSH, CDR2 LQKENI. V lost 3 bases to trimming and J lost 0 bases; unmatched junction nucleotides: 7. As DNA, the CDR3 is TGTGCCAGCTCACCCCGCGGGAGCAGCGCGAACACCGGGGAGCTGTTTTTT. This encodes CASSPRGSSANTGELFF.

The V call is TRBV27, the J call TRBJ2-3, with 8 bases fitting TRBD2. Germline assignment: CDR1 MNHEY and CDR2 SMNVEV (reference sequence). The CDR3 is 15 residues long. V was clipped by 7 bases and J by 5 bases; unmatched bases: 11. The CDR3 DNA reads TGTGCCAGCACCCGCTTCGCGGGGGGTGGAGATACGCAGTATTTT. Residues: CASTRFAGGGDTQYF.

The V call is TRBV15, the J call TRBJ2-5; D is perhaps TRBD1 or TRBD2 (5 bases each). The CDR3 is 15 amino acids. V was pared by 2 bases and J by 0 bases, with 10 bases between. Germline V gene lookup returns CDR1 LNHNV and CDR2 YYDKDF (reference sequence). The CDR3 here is CATSRRWDHQETQYF. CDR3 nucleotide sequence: TGTGCCACCAGCAGACGTTGGGACCACCAAGAGACCCAGTACTTC.

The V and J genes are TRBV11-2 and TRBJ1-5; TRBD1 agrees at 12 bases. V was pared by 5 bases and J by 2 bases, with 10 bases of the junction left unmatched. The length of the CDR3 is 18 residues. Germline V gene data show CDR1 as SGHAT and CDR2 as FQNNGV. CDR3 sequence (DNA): TGTGCCAGCAGCGACGGGACAGGGGGCTTTGGGGGCAATCAGCCCCAGCATTTT. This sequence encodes CASSDGTGGFGGNQPQHF.

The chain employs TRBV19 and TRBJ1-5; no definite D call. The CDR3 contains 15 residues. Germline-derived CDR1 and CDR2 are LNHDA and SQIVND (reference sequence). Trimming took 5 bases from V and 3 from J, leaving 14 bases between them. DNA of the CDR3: TGTGCCAGTAGTCCCGCAGCAGGTATCAATCAGCCCCAGCATTTT. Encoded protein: CASSPAAGINQPQHF.

The CDR3 region has the DNA TGTGCCAGCAGCTTAAGACCGCTAACCTACGAGCAGTACTTC. It encodes CASSLRPLTYEQYF. The chain links TRBV5-5 to TRBJ2-7; D not resolved. Germline-derived CDR1 and CDR2 are SGHKS and YYEKEE (reference sequence). The length of the CDR3 is 14 residues. V was cut by 2 bases and J by 2 bases, with 11 bases left in between.

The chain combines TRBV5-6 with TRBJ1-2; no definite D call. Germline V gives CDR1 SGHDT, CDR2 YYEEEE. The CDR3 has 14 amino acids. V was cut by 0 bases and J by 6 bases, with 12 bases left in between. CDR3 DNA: TGTGCCAGCAGCTTGGAAGGCACGGGCCATGGCTACACCTTC. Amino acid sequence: CASSLEGTGHGYTF.